This record looks at one TCR beta chain sequence and its context. Its specificity is unknown. The PCR was carried out with 60 Vbeta primers and 13 Jbeta primers. Original analysis: Per a later analysis, the number of unique TCR beta chains was some 80 million, of which 10 million to 11 million were shared. Produced via immunoSEQ multiplex PCR; TCRdb's table is partial and in-frame only. The DNA was the basis for D and trimming; V, J and clone size are from that table. The sample has about 140,000 clones; over 60% are singletons. The data stem from a study of cytomegalovirus exposure and HLA in healthy donors. Germline loops: CDR1 SQVTM, CDR2 ANQGSEA. CDR3 length equals 12 residues. V lost 6 bases and J lost 4, with 12 bases in between. General study findings and limits: Later, an analysis found that common viral pathogens appeared to be linked with several of the most significant clusters.

The receptor was isolated from a man aged 35-49 years in good health and CMV-seronegative. The material sequenced was PBMCs. This chain joins TRBV29-1 and TRBJ2-5; maybe TRBD2 (6 bases). For the CDR3, the DNA is TGCAGCGTAGGCGGGGACCTAGAGACCCAGTACTTC. Translating gives CSVGGDLETQYF.